Each of the 7 T cell receptor beta chains below was sequenced from the same sample in a study of T-cell reconstitution after alpha-beta-depleted transplantation in children. Preparation of the TCRbeta library used unique molecular identifiers. MiXCR, applied by TCRdb to the PCR reads, yields one record per CDR3 protein. The table has 500,000 to 750,000 distinct CDR3 sequences, 10% to 15% seen once. Material: PBMCs, mostly from graft donor cells, obtained 360 days after TCRalphabeta/CD19-depleted stem cell transplant. The receptors originated from a male patient aged 5 to 17 who had a stem cell transplant for acute myeloid leukemia, so the T cells may come from the graft donor.

The chain employs TRBV4-3 and TRBJ2-1, with TRBD2 matching 11 bases. J lost 7 bases, V lost 4 bases, and 12 bases had no gene match. The germline V gene has CDR1 LGHNA and CDR2 YSLEER. The CDR3 sequence is 17 residues long. The CDR3, as DNA: TGCGCCAGCAGCCTAGAAGGCACTAGCGGGAGCAGTAATGAGCAGTTCTTC. Translated: CASSLEGTSGSSNEQFF.

This clonotype was picked up many times. The chain is built from TRBV29-1 and TRBJ2-5; D is uncertain. Germline CDR1 and CDR2: SQVTM and ANQGSEA. Between the trimmed V and J ends, which lost 3 bases and 1 base, there was a span of 9 bases. The length of the CDR3 is 13 residues. The CDR3, as DNA: TGCAGCGTTGACAACCGGCCCCAAGAGACCCAGTACTTC. Translated, it gives CSVDNRPQETQYF.

V gene TRBV6-1 combines with J gene TRBJ2-1; 7 bases match TRBD2. Germline CDR1 is MNHNS and CDR2 is SASEGT. V gave up 4 bases and J gave up 1 base; unmatched junction bases: 7. The CDR3 runs 16 residues. The CDR3 loop is CASSAPGGISYNEQFF. The CDR3 DNA sequence: TGTGCCAGCAGTGCTCCGGGAGGCATATCCTACAATGAGCAGTTCTTC.

V gene TRBV20-1 combines with J gene TRBJ2-7; 9 bases line up with TRBD2. Germline lookup yields CDR1 DFQATT and CDR2 SNEGSKA (reference sequence). The CDR3 is made up of 14 amino acids. J gave up 2 bases and V 2 bases, and 4 bases lay outside the gene matches. The CDR3 DNA reads TGCAGTGCTAGACTAGCGGGGCTCACCTACGAGCAGTACTTC. Its translation is CSARLAGLTYEQYF.

This clonotype was counted between two and nine times. The CDR3 region has the DNA TGTGCCACCAGTGATCTTCATGAGGGAGAGACCCAGTACTTC. Encoded protein: CATSDLHEGETQYF. The rearrangement uses TRBV24-1 and TRBJ2-5; a possible D gene is TRBD2 (5 bases). The CDR3 contains 14 residues. Per the germline V gene, CDR1 is KGHDR and CDR2 is SFDVKD. With 3 bases removed from V and 4 bases from J, the gap between germline ends came to 11 bases.

The table lists this clonotype with a few counts. The chain links TRBV6-2 or TRBV6-3 to TRBJ2-2; D call uncertain. Germline CDR1 MNHEY, CDR2 SVGEGT. Trimming removed 5 bases from V and 1 base from J, with 20 bases in between. The CDR3 consists of 18 residues. The DNA for the CDR3 is TGTGCCAGCAGTGCCACCTCTGCCTGGGATGGGAACACCGGGGAGCTGTTTTTT. Translating gives CASSATSAWDGNTGELFF.

This clonotype was detected ten times or more. The chain has TRBV20-1 and TRBJ1-5; no definite D call. Germline values: CDR1 DFQATT, CDR2 SNEGSKA (reference sequence). Deletions cut 0 bases from V and 4 bases from J, with 10 bases between. CDR3 length: 14 amino acids. The CDR3 DNA reads as TGCAGTGCTAGAGATATTGTTAGGAATCAGCCCCAGCATTTT. Translated, it gives CSARDIVRNQPQHF.